Shown below are 19 T cell receptor beta chains from a single sample sequenced in a study of glioma-infiltrating T cells. The iRepertoire nested amplicon-rescue multiplex PCR amplified TCR alpha and beta CDR3s from RNA. Each CDR3 protein gets one entry after TCRdb re-called the multiplex PCR reads with MiXCR. This table has fewer than 500,000 distinct CDR3 sequences, 41% appearing once. Source material: glioma tissue, nonneoplastic brain tissue, or PBMCs (not recorded which). Receptor source: a human donor with low-grade glioma or glioblastoma, undergoing nonglioma brain surgery, or in good health (not recorded which).

With regard to this clonotype: The germline gene is not matched at one end of the junction; a read error may be the cause. V gene TRBV20-1 combines with J gene TRBJ2-1; TRBD1 might be the D (6 bases). Per the germline V gene, CDR1 is DFQATT and CDR2 is SNEGSKA (reference sequence). This CDR3 has 15 amino acids. CDR3 DNA: TGCAGTGCTAGAGGCCGACAGGCGGCCTACAATGAGCAGCTCTTC. Amino acids: CSARGRQAAYNEQLF.

V is TRBV24-1 and J is TRBJ2-3, with 7 nucleotides matching TRBD2. From germline, CDR1 is KGHDR and CDR2 SFDVKD. The CDR3 loop spans 16 amino acids. After removal of 3 bases from V and 0 bases from J, the junction contained 5 bases not matched to a gene. CDR3 protein: CATSDRSSGSTDTQYF. The CDR3 region has the DNA TGTGCCACCAGTGATAGGAGTAGCGGGAGCACAGATACGCAGTATTTT.

This sequence joins TRBV6-9 and TRBJ1-2; D not resolved. The V gene lost 3 bases and the J gene lost 9 bases, with 14 bases spanning the gap. The CDR3 totals 13 residues. Per germline, CDR1 MNHGY and CDR2 SVAAGI. The CDR3: CASSYGQLGSYTF. CDR3 coding DNA: TGTGCCAGCAGTTACGGTCAACTCGGGAGCTACACCTTC.

There are a few counts of this clonotype. The J gene is TRBJ2-7, the V gene TRBV28, with D uncertain. Germline CDR1 is MDHEN and CDR2 is SYDVKM. V shed 6 bases and J shed 7 bases, with 19 bases lying between them. The CDR3 spans 14 residues. The CDR3 loop is CASSPSFAVREQYF. The CDR3, as DNA: TGTGCCAGCAGCCCCTCCTTCGCGGTGAGGGAGCAGTACTTC.

As concerns this clonotype: Given a much more abundant clone one base away, this may be a read error. V is TRBV7-2 and J is TRBJ2-7; D not certain. This CDR3 is built from 14 residues. Germline V CDR1 and CDR2: SGHTA, FQGNSA. CDR3 sequence reads: CASSPTHSSYGQYF. The DNA of the CDR3 is TGTGCCAGCAGCCCCACCCACTCATCCTACGGGCAGTACTTC. The complete variable domain, with remaining parts taken from reference TRBV7-2 and TRBJ2-7, reads GAGVSQSPSNKVTEKGKDVELRCDPISGHTALYWYRQSLGQGLEFLIYFQGNSAPDKSGLPSDRFSAERTGGSVSTLTIQRTQQEDSAVYLCASSPTHSSYGQYFGPGTRLTVT.

Worth noting for this clonotype: A single base separates this from a much larger clone, so it may be a read error. This chain connects TRBV28 to TRBJ2-3; maybe TRBD2 (6 bases). Germline CDR1 MDHEN, CDR2 SYDVKM. This CDR3 is 16 amino acids long. V dropped 4 bases and J dropped 1 base, with 15 bases sitting between them. The CDR3 DNA follows: TGTGCCAGCAGTTATATCCGGGAGAGGCGCACAGATACGCAGTATTTT. Protein: CASSYIRERRTDTQYF.

This clonotype was counted many times. The V call is TRBV7-2, the J call TRBJ2-1; a possible D gene is TRBD2 (6 bases). Germline V CDR1 and CDR2: SGHTA, FQGNSA. This CDR3 spans 13 amino acids. Trimming stripped 5 bases from V and 4 bases from J, with 9 bases between. The DNA for the CDR3 is TGTGCCAGCAGCCAAGGGACTTACAATGAGCAGTTCTTC. Translation: CASSQGTYNEQFF.

Ten or more counts support this clonotype. This chain connects TRBV25-1 to TRBJ1-2, with D hard to call. Trimming removed 2 bases at V and 4 bases at J, with 11 bases between. CDR1 MGHDK and CDR2 SYGVNS come from the germline V gene. There are 14 residues in the CDR3. The CDR3 nucleotides are TGTGCCAGCAGTGAACATGGAGATAGCTATGGCTACACCTTC. It translates to CASSEHGDSYGYTF.

This chain links TRBV11-2 with TRBJ1-2; possible D gene TRBD1, 5 bases. This CDR3 has 15 residues. Germline assignment: CDR1 SGHAT and CDR2 FQNNGV. V was pared by 2 bases and J by 2 bases, with 12 bases between. The CDR3 DNA reads TGTGCCAGCAGCTTAATCCAGGGACCAAACTATGGCTACACCTTC. Translated, it gives CASSLIQGPNYGYTF.

V and J are TRBV7-9 and TRBJ2-7, with a possible D match to TRBD2 (5 bases). This CDR3 is 12 amino acids long. V dropped 5 bases and J dropped 7 bases, with 12 bases sitting between them. Per germline, CDR1 SEHNR and CDR2 FQNEAQ (reference sequence). CDR3 sequence (DNA): TGTGCCAGCAGCCCCCAATGGGAGGAGCAGTACTTC. Its translation: CASSPQWEEQYF. The whole variable domain, filled in from reference TRBV7-9 and TRBJ2-7, reads DTGVSQNPRHKITKRGQNVTFRCDPISEHNRLYWYRQTLGQGPEFLTYFQNEAQLEKSRLLSDRFSAERPKGSFSTLEIQRTEQGDSAMYLCASSPQWEEQYFGPGTRLTVT.

To note about this clonotype: This may stem from a read error, because a much larger clone lies one nucleotide away. The rearrangement links TRBV28 to TRBJ1-2; no clear D. V dropped 1 base and J dropped 10 bases, with 19 bases sitting between them. The germline gives CDR1 MDHEN, CDR2 SYDVKM. The CDR3 runs 15 residues. CDR3 region: CASSLYRVTTRVYTF. The CDR3 bases are TGTGCCAGCAGTTTATATCGCGTGACAACTAGGGTCTACACCTTC.

This clonotype came up a few times. This chain's CDR3 is CSAGGRARSYEQYF. CDR3 DNA sequence: TGCAGTGCCGGCGGGCGGGCACGCTCCTACGAGCAGTACTTC. The chain combines TRBV20-1 with TRBJ2-7; D is perhaps TRBD2 (5 bases). V was pared by 6 bases and J by 0 bases, with 15 bases between. This CDR3 region has 14 residues. Germline V gene lookup returns CDR1 DFQATT and CDR2 SNEGSKA (reference sequence).

This clonotype was detected many times. V usage is TRBV6-1 and J usage is TRBJ2-1; possibly TRBD1 or TRBD2 for D (5 bases each). Germline loops: CDR1 MNHNS, CDR2 SASEGT. The V gene lost 8 bases and the J gene lost 3 bases, with 17 bases spanning the gap. The CDR3 contains 15 residues. CDR3: CASRVGAANYNEQFF. The CDR3 DNA reads TGTGCCAGCCGGGTCGGGGCAGCCAACTACAATGAGCAGTTCTTC.

V gene TRBV20-1 combines with J gene TRBJ2-7, with a possible D match to TRBD2 (5 bases). CDR1 and CDR2 (germline): DFQATT, SNEGSKA (reference sequence). CDR3 length: 12 amino acids. Deletions cut 3 bases from V and 6 bases from J, with 12 bases between. This chain's CDR3 is CSASGILPEQYF. In DNA, the CDR3 is TGCAGTGCTAGCGGGATATTGCCCGAGCAGTACTTC.

This clonotype was detected once. This may arise from a read error, as a much more abundant clone is one base away. The chain is built from TRBV27 and TRBJ2-2; 9 bases map to TRBD2. CDR1 and CDR2 from the germline V gene are MNHEY and SMNVEV (reference sequence). This CDR3 is built from 15 residues. CDR3 sequence: CASSFVTSGTGELLF. The CDR3 region has the DNA TGTGCCAGCAGTTTTGTGACTAGCGGCACCGGGGAGCTGCTTTTT.

V and J are TRBV11-2 and TRBJ2-7, with D perhaps matching TRBD1 (5 bases). Germline loops: CDR1 SGHAT, CDR2 FQNNGV. V dropped 7 bases and J dropped 2 bases, with 15 bases sitting between them. The CDR3 has 14 amino acids. The CDR3 DNA reads TGTGCCAGCACCCACCTGGGGCCAGCCTACGAGCAGTACTTC. Protein: CASTHLGPAYEQYF.

This chain uses TRBV28 with TRBJ2-1, with TRBD2 matching over 7 bases. The CDR3 consists of 17 residues. Germline-derived CDR1 and CDR2 are MDHEN and SYDVKM. Trimming removed 1 base from V and 1 base from J; junction bases left unmatched: 7. CDR3 protein: CASSLLVGGGSYNEQFF. The CDR3 nucleotides are TGTGCCAGCAGTTTATTAGTCGGCGGGGGATCCTACAATGAGCAGTTCTTC.

Comment on this clonotype: At one of its ends the junction is not consistent with the germline gene, which may arise from a read error. The chain employs TRBV27 and TRBJ2-6; 7 nucleotides agree with TRBD1. The germline CDR1 and CDR2 sequences are MNHEY and SMNVEV (reference sequence). The length of the CDR3 is 18 residues. CDR3 bases: TGTGCCACCAGTGGTCGGGACAGAAGATTCTCTGGGGCCAACGTCCTGACTTTC. It specifies CATSGRDRRFSGANVLTF.

This clonotype turned up a few times. The chain carries TRBV7-2 and TRBJ2-1; D gene ambiguous. V was cut by 0 bases and J by 7 bases, with 10 bases left in between. The CDR3 runs to 14 residues. CDR1 and CDR2 from the germline V gene are SGHTA and FQGNSA. CDR3 loop: CASSLARWRNEQFF. Here the CDR3 DNA reads TGTGCCAGCAGCTTAGCGCGCTGGAGAAATGAGCAGTTCTTC.